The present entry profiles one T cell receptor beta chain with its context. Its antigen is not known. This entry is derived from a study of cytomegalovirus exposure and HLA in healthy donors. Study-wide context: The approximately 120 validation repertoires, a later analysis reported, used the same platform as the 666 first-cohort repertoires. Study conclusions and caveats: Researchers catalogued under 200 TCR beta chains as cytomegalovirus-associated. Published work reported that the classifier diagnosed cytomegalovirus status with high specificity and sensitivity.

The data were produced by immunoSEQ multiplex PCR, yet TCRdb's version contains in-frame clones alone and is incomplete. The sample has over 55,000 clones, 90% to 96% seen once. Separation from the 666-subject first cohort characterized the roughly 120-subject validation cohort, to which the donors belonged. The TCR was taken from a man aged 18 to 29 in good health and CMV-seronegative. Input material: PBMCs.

The CDR3, as DNA: TGTGCCAGTGGGACAGGGATAAAGGAGACCCAGTACTTC. Its translation is CASGTGIKETQYF. J is TRBJ2-5 and V is TRBV19, with TRBD1 identical over 9 bases. Germline trimming cut 8 bases from V and 5 bases from J; bases unmatched to any gene: 6. CDR1 is LNHDA, CDR2 SQIVND, per germline (reference sequence). CDR3 length: 13 residues.